This T cell receptor beta chain originates from a study of vaccination and CD4 T cells after COVID-19. Looking at the study overall: From HCoV-229E, HCoV-OC43, HCoV-NL63 and SARS-CoV-2, overlapping spike peptides were used to stimulate the cells.

The CDR3 is made up of 17 amino acids. The V and J ends lost 6 bases and 2 bases, in that order; junction bases with no gene match: 12. CDR1 is MNHNS, CDR2 SASEGT, per germline. For this clonotype: What it binds is not known.

Cultured CD4+ T-cell DNA underwent Oncomine TCR Beta short-read sequencing. Cultured CD4+ T cells were the source of extracted genomic DNA. Using its own MiXCR run on the PCR reads, TCRdb lists one record per CDR3 protein. The data contain approximately 15,000 distinct CDR3 sequences, 61% of them singletons. The treatment was: roughly 11-day PBMC culture with coronavirus spike peptide pools or control peptides (ViraFEST assay). In the ViraFEST assay, peptide-pool expansion preceded TCR sequencing of expanded clonotypes. Isolation of CD4+ T cells by negative selection took place after 10 days of culture.

What was sequenced was CD4+ T cells from blood, cultured in vitro. The source of this sequence is a human donor who had recovered from COVID-19. This chain links TRBV6-1 with TRBJ2-2, with 7 bases that match TRBD1. The CDR3 DNA reads TGTGCCAGCAGCCCGGGTTTCGGGACAGCTAACACCGGGGAGCTGTTTTTT. It encodes CASSPGFGTANTGELFF.